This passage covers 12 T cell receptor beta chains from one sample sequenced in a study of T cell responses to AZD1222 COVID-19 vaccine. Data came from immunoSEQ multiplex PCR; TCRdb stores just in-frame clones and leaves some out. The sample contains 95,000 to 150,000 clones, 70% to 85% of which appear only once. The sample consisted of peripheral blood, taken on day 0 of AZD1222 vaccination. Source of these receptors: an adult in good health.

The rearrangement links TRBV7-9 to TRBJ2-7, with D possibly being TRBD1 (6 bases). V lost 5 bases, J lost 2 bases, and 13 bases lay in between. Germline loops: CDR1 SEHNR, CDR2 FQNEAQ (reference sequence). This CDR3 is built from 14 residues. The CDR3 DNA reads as TGTGCCAGCAGCGCTCCGGGACAACCCTACGAGCAGTACTTC. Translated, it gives CASSAPGQPYEQYF.

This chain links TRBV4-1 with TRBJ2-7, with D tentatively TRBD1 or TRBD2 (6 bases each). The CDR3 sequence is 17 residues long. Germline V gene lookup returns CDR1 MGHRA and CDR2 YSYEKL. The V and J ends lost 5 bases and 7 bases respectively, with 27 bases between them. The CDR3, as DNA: TGCGCCAGCAGCGAACAACCCACGGGGGCCACGTCTCGAGAGCAGTACTTC. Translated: CASSEQPTGATSREQYF.

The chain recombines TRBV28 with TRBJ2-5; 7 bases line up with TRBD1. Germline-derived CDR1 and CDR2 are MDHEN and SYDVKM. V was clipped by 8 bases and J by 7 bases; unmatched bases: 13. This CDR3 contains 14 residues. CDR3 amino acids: CASAARGLGVTQYF. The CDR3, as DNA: TGTGCCAGCGCCGCAAGGGGGCTAGGGGTGACCCAGTACTTC. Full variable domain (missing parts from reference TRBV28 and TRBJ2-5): DVKVTQSSRYLVKRTGEKVFLECVQDMDHENMFWYRQDPGLGLRLIYFSYDVKMKEKGDIPEGYSVSREKKERFSLILESASTNQTSMYLCASAARGLGVTQYFGPGTRLLVL.

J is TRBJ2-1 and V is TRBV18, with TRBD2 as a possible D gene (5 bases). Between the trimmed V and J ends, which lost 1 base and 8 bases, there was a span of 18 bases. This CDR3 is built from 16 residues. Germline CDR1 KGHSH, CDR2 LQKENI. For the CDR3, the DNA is TGTGCCAGCTCACCACACGCGGGTATCAGTGAACATGAGCAGTTCTTC. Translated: CASSPHAGISEHEQFF.

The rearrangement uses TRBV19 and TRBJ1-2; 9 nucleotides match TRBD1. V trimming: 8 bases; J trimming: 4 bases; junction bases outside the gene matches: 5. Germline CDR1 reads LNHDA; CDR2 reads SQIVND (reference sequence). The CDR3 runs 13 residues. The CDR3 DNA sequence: TGTGCCAGTCTCCCGGGACAGGGCTATGGCTACACCTTC. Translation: CASLPGQGYGYTF.

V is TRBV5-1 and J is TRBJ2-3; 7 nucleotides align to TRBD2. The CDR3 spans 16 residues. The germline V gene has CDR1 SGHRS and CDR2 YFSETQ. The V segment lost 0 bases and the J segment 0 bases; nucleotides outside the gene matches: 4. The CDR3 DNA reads TGCGCCAGCAGCTTGGGGGGGGGACCCAGCACAGATACGCAGTATTTT. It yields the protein CASSLGGGPSTDTQYF. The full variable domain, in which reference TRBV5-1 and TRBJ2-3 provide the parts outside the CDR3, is KAGVTQTPRYLIKTRGQQVTLSCSPISGHRSVSWYQQTPGQGLQFLFEYFSETQRNKGNFPGRFSGRQFSNSRSEMNVSTLELGDSALYLCASSLGGGPSTDTQYFGPGTRLTVL.

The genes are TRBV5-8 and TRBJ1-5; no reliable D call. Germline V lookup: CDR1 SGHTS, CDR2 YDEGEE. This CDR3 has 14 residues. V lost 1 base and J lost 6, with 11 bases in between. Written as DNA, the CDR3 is TGTGCCAGCAGCTTGTTCCCCCCGGGTCAGCCCCAGCATTTT. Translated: CASSLFPPGQPQHF.

The CDR3 is CASSLFTGGASGNQPQHF. CDR3 nucleotides: TGTGCCAGCAGCTTGTTTACAGGGGGGGCTTCGGGCAATCAGCCCCAGCATTTT. V and J are TRBV5-8 and TRBJ1-5, with 8 positions matching TRBD1. Trimming removed 1 base from V and 2 bases from J; junction bases left unmatched: 11. Germline V gives CDR1 SGHTS, CDR2 YDEGEE. This CDR3 region has 18 residues.

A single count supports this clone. The CDR3 coding sequence is TGTGCCAGCAGTACCGAGGCCGGGGAGCTGTTTTTT. Protein product: CASSTEAGELFF. V gene TRBV6-2 or TRBV6-3 combines with J gene TRBJ2-2; D is ambiguous. CDR1 and CDR2 from the germline V gene are MNHEY and SVGEGT. V dropped 5 bases and J dropped 6 bases, with 7 bases sitting between them. The CDR3 has 12 residues.

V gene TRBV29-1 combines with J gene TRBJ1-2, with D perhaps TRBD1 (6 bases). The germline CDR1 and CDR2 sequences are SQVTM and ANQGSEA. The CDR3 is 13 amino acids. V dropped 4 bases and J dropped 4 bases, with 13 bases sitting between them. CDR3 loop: CSVVSGAIYGYTF. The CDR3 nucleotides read TGCAGCGTTGTTTCAGGGGCCATCTATGGCTACACCTTC. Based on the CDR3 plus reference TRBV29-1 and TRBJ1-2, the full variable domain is SAVISQKPSRDICQRGTSLTIQCQVDSQVTMMFWYRQQPGQSLTLIATANQGSEATYESGFVIDKFPISRPNLTFSTLTVSNMSPEDSSIYLCSVVSGAIYGYTFGSGTRLTVV.

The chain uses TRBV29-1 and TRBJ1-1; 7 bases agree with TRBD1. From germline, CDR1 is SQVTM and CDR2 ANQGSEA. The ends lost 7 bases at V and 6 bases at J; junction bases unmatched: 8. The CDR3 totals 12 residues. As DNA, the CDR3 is TGCAGCGCCACAGGGGCGGGGGCTGAAGCTTTCTTT. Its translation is CSATGAGAEAFF.

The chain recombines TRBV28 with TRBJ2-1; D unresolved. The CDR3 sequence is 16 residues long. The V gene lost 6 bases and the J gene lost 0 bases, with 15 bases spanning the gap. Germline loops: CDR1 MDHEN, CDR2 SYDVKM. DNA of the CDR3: TGTGCCAGCAGCTTACAAGGTCTGAGCTCCTACAATGAGCAGTTCTTC. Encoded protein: CASSLQGLSSYNEQFF.